The clone carrying this T cell receptor (beta chain) was detected a few times. Antigen specificity is unknown. The investigators amplified TCR beta CDR3 regions from RNA transcripts. HTBI primers were the set used in a first-round RT-PCR of the TCR CDR3. Using its own MiXCR run on the multiplex PCR reads, TCRdb lists one record per CDR3 protein. Seen here are 600,000 to 650,000 distinct CDR3 sequences, about 20% observed once, and the top ten hold 30% to 40%. The data were obtained in a study of T cells in Graves' hyperthyroidism and ophthalmopathy. Clinical symptoms, serum thyroxine, TRAb, thyroid ultrasound and orbital computed tomography informed diagnoses. PBMCs were collected from a roughly 10 ml volume of fresh peripheral blood. Study outcomes and limitations: Stable hyperthyroidism was told apart from ophthalmopathy by a model built on 13 V-J features. The majority of expanded thyroid clonotypes above 0.001 also appeared in blood.

The sequence was obtained from a man aged 25 to 40 with Graves' ophthalmopathy. The sequenced material came from blood.

The chain's CDR3 is CASSYQRGGNQPQHF. DNA for the CDR3: TGTGCCAGCAGTTACCAGCGGGGCGGCAATCAGCCCCAGCATTTT. V and J are TRBV6-5 and TRBJ1-5; tentative D call: TRBD1 (5 bases). V lost 2 bases to trimming and J lost 2 bases, with 10 bases between them. This CDR3 comprises 15 residues. Germline CDR1 is MNHEY and CDR2 is SVGAGI.